Each of the 18 T cell receptor beta chains below was sequenced from the same sample in a study of T cell repertoires in cytomegalovirus infection. Using its own MiXCR run on the reads, TCRdb lists one record per CDR3 protein. The top ten clones hold roughly 9.1% of a sample with approximately 130,000 distinct CDR3 sequences, approximately 9.2% of them seen once. The sequencing input was PBMCs. The receptors come from a human donor in good health (CMV status not recorded). Some clones in this sample may be carry-over from other donors' samples.

J is TRBJ1-1 and V is TRBV6-5; D uncertain. The CDR3 totals 17 residues. Germline CDR1 reads MNHEY; CDR2 reads SVGAGI. V lost 2 bases, J lost 0 bases, and 16 bases lay in between. CDR3 region: CASSYHPTSGVNTEAFF. DNA of the CDR3: TGTGCCAGCAGTTACCATCCCACCTCCGGCGTGAACACTGAAGCTTTCTTT.

This clonotype was detected many times. The chain joins TRBV19 to TRBJ2-3, with 8 bases that match TRBD2. The CDR3 has 14 amino acids. Germline CDR1 reads LNHDA; CDR2 reads SQIVND (reference sequence). The junction had 2 bases not matched to a gene; V was cut back by 6 bases and J by 0 bases. This chain's CDR3 is CASRSSGSTDTQYF. CDR3 coding DNA: TGTGCCAGTAGGTCTAGCGGGAGCACAGATACGCAGTATTTT.

Remarks on this clonotype: A read error may be the cause here, since a much bigger clone is one base away. V and J are TRBV7-2 and TRBJ1-2; 9 positions match TRBD1. The CDR3 runs 16 residues. Looked up from germline, CDR1 is SGHTA and CDR2 is FQGNSA. V trimming: 5 bases; J trimming: 7 bases; junction bases outside the gene matches: 14. CDR3 in DNA: TGTGCCAGCAGCATCCGCCACAGGGGGCGAGGAAGTGGCTACACCTTC. This sequence encodes CASSIRHRGRGSGYTF.

There are many counts of this clonotype. The V and J genes are TRBV7-8 and TRBJ2-7; 9 bases match TRBD1. The CDR3 runs 16 residues. The junction had 14 bases not matched to a gene; V was cut back by 5 bases and J by 6 bases. The V gene's germline CDR1 is SGHVS and CDR2 FQNEAQ. The DNA for the CDR3 is TGTGCCAGCAGCAATACTCTAGGGGGACAGGGATTCGAGCAGTACTTC. This encodes CASSNTLGGQGFEQYF.

This clonotype has ten or more counts. The V gene is TRBV11-2, the J gene TRBJ2-2; 7 bases align to TRBD2. Germline loops: CDR1 SGHAT, CDR2 FQNNGV. The CDR3 consists of 15 residues. The junction had 10 bases not matched to a gene; V was cut back by 6 bases and J by 6 bases. CDR3 DNA sequence: TGTGCCAGCAGTCCGGGGGGACCCTTCGCCGGGGAGCTGTTTTTT. Its translation: CASSPGGPFAGELFF.

This clonotype was seen many times. V gene TRBV7-2 combines with J gene TRBJ1-2; 8 bases are shared with TRBD1. The trim removed 2 bases at V and 8 bases at J, leaving 4 bases unmatched. The germline V gene has CDR1 SGHTA and CDR2 FQGNSA. The CDR3 is made up of 13 amino acids. The CDR3 DNA follows: TGTGCCAGCAGCTTACAGGGGGCCAGCGGCTACACCTTC. This gives the protein CASSLQGASGYTF.

There are many counts of this clonotype. The genes are TRBV7-2 and TRBJ1-4; perhaps TRBD1 as D (6 bases). The CDR3 covers 14 residues. CDR1 and CDR2 (germline): SGHTA, FQGNSA. V shed 7 bases and J shed 4 bases, with 13 bases lying between them. CDR3 coding DNA: TGTGCCAGCACCTCTACAGGGTTTAATGAAAAACTGTTTTTT. This translates into CASTSTGFNEKLFF.

Ten or more counts support this clonotype. This chain connects TRBV7-2 to TRBJ2-3; D unresolved. Germline CDR1 is SGHTA and CDR2 is FQGNSA. V lost 1 base and J lost 3, with 11 bases in between. CDR3 size: 15 residues. The DNA of the CDR3 is TGTGCCAGCAGCTTAGACCCAGGACCAACAGATACGCAGTATTTT. Residues: CASSLDPGPTDTQYF.

V and J are TRBV9 and TRBJ1-1; 7 positions agree with TRBD1. Germline CDR1 SGDLS, CDR2 YYNGEE. The CDR3 totals 16 residues. V shed 0 bases and J 5 bases; nucleotides not matched to a gene: 10. The CDR3 DNA follows: TGTGCCAGCAGCGTAGGGCCGGAGGGGGCGGGAACTGAAGCTTTCTTT. Translation gives CASSVGPEGAGTEAFF.

This clonotype has at least ten counts. The DNA for the CDR3 is TGTGCCAGCATCGTCGGGGTTTCTAGCACAGATACGCAGTATTTT. Its protein is CASIVGVSSTDTQYF. J is TRBJ2-3 and V is TRBV7-2; D is perhaps TRBD2 (5 bases). Germline CDR1 SGHTA, CDR2 FQGNSA. The CDR3 runs to 15 residues. V shed 7 bases and J shed 0 bases, with 14 bases lying between them.

Many counts were recorded for this clonotype. This chain uses TRBV12-3 or TRBV12-4 with TRBJ2-7, with a tentative D call TRBD1 (5 bases). V lost 3 bases, J lost 4 bases, and 10 bases lay in between. There are 13 residues in the CDR3. DNA for the CDR3: TGTGCCAGCAGTTTTGGCAGGGAATACGAGCAGTACTTC. This sequence encodes CASSFGREYEQYF.

CDR3 loop: CSAREGAGVPDEQFF. CDR3 bases: TGCAGTGCTAGAGAGGGGGCGGGGGTTCCGGATGAGCAGTTCTTC. This chain links TRBV20-1 with TRBJ2-1, with D maybe TRBD2 (7 bases). Deletions cut 0 bases from V and 8 bases from J, with 17 bases between. Per germline, CDR1 DFQATT and CDR2 SNEGSKA (reference sequence). The CDR3 length is 15 residues.

This clonotype was counted only a few times. V usage is TRBV28 and J usage is TRBJ2-3; D perhaps matches TRBD1 (6 bases). This CDR3 is 14 amino acids long. V was clipped by 6 bases and J by 8 bases, with 18 bases between them. The V gene's germline CDR1 is MDHEN and CDR2 SYDVKM. This chain's CDR3 is CASSPRPTGATQYF. Here the CDR3 DNA reads TGTGCCAGCAGCCCCCGCCCGACAGGAGCTACGCAGTATTTT.

This clonotype occurred many times. The rearrangement links TRBV28 to TRBJ2-1, with 10 bases identical to TRBD2. The germline gives CDR1 MDHEN, CDR2 SYDVKM. This CDR3 has 15 residues. The V and J ends lost 5 bases and 6 bases, in that order; junction bases with no gene match: 7. CDR3 in DNA: TGTGCCAGCAGTCTCCTAGCGGGGGAGGTCAATGAGCAGTTCTTC. This gives the protein CASSLLAGEVNEQFF. The whole variable domain, filled in from reference TRBV28 and TRBJ2-1, reads DVKVTQSSRYLVKRTGEKVFLECVQDMDHENMFWYRQDPGLGLRLIYFSYDVKMKEKGDIPEGYSVSREKKERFSLILESASTNQTSMYLCASSLLAGEVNEQFFGPGTRLTVL.

The V gene is TRBV11-2, the J gene TRBJ1-6, with D possibly being TRBD1 (5 bases). Per germline, CDR1 SGHAT and CDR2 FQNNGV. With 3 bases removed from V and 9 bases from J, the gap between germline ends came to 12 bases. The CDR3 is 14 amino acids. CDR3 DNA: TGTGCCAGCAGCTTCCAGGGCCCCCTTTCACCCCTCCACTTT. Translating it yields CASSFQGPLSPLHF.

The table lists this clonotype with many counts. The gene calls are TRBV7-9 and TRBJ2-7, with D perhaps matching TRBD2 (5 bases). The V and J ends lost 1 base and 6 bases respectively, with 19 bases between them. The CDR3 consists of 16 residues. From germline, CDR1 is SEHNR and CDR2 FQNEAQ (reference sequence). The CDR3 loop reads CASSLGGAPRAGEQYF. CDR3 sequence (DNA): TGTGCCAGCAGCTTAGGGGGAGCCCCTAGGGCCGGCGAGCAGTACTTC.

This clonotype was seen many times. The V and J genes are TRBV18 and TRBJ1-2, with no clear D. V lost 2 bases and J lost 2, with 6 bases in between. Germline CDR1 reads KGHSH; CDR2 reads LQKENI. The CDR3 consists of 13 residues. This chain's CDR3 is CASSPSVNYGYTF. CDR3 DNA sequence: TGTGCCAGCTCACCATCGGTGAACTATGGCTACACCTTC.

This clonotype was picked up many times. The chain is built from TRBV7-9 and TRBJ2-5, with D perhaps matching TRBD2 (6 bases). V lost 8 bases and J lost 2, with 9 bases in between. The germline gives CDR1 SEHNR, CDR2 FQNEAQ (reference sequence). CDR3 length: 12 residues. The CDR3 DNA reads as TGTGCCAGCGGGGGGAGACAAGAGACCCAGTACTTC. The encoded protein is CASGGRQETQYF.